This T cell receptor (beta chain) derives from a study of PD-1 blockade in classical Hodgkin lymphoma. The study, taken as a whole, reports: Reports indicated that newly diagnosed patients had lower baseline TCR diversity than healthy donors did. There was a significant rise in CD4+ TCR diversity by C4D1, with no such rise for CD8+.

Assay used: immunoSEQ multiplex PCR; TCRdb lists only in-frame clones, some missing. Among about 110,000 clones listed, roughly 87% were seen once. As for this clone: Its specificity is unknown.

Trimming removed 7 bases from V and 4 bases from J, with 14 bases in between. Germline CDR1 SNHLY, CDR2 FYNNEI. The length of the CDR3 is 14 residues. All patients relapsed after autologous stem cell transplantation, and brentuximab vedotin exposure varied. The material sequenced was peripheral blood mononuclear cells (PBMCs), taken before the second cycle of nivolumab. This sequence originates from a human donor with classical Hodgkin lymphoma. The genes are TRBV2 and TRBJ1-5; D remains ambiguous. CDR3 amino acids: CASTLRAENQPQHF. CDR3 in DNA: TGTGCCAGCACTTTGAGGGCAGAAAATCAGCCCCAGCATTTT.